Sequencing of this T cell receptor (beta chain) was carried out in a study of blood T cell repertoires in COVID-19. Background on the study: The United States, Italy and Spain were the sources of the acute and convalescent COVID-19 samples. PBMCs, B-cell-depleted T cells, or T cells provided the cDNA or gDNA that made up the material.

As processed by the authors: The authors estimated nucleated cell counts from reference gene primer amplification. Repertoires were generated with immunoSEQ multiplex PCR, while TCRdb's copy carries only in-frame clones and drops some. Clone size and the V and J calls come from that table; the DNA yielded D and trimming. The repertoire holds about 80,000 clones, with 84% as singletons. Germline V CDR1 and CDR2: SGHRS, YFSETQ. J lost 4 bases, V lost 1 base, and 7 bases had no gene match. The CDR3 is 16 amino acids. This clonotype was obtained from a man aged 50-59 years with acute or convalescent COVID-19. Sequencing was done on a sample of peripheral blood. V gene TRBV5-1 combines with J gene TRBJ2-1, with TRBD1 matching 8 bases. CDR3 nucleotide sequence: TGCGCCAGCAGCTTGATGACCGGACAGGGTTACAATGAGCAGTTCTTC. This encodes CASSLMTGQGYNEQFF.